What follows describes a single TCR beta chain. The antigen is undetermined. The data stem from a study of T cell responses to AZD1222 COVID-19 vaccine. Study results and limitations: Baseline seropositivity characterized only six AZD1222 recipients. Spike-specific TCR repertoires showed rising breadth and depth after two AZD1222 doses. The donor cohort was predominantly white British with a female majority, and clonal diversity may have been underestimated.

Libraries were prepared by immunoSEQ multiplex PCR; TCRdb keeps only in-frame clonotypes and omits some of them. The sample consists of 150,000 to 200,000 clones, around 94% of them appearing once. This specimen consisted of peripheral blood, obtained on day 0 of AZD1222 vaccination. The TCR comes from an adult in good health.

The CDR3 protein is CASSVTSGQETQYF. In DNA form, the CDR3 reads TGTGCCAGCAGTGTCACTAGCGGACAAGAGACCCAGTACTTC. V is TRBV27 and J is TRBJ2-5; 8 positions agree with TRBD2. The CDR3 consists of 14 residues. CDR1 and CDR2 from the germline V gene are MNHEY and SMNVEV (reference sequence). Trimming took 5 bases from V and 2 from J; bases not matched to a gene: 4.